Here is one T cell receptor (beta chain) with its context. The antigen remains undetermined. The assay was immunoSEQ multiplex PCR, and TCRdb's table has in-frame clones only and misses some. The sample has some 130,000 clones, around 94% seen once. Resections removed during corrective heart surgery provided the thymus tissue used. The donors were infants in Finland with congenital heart defects, otherwise immunologically healthy. CDR1 and CDR2 from the germline V gene are LGHNA and YNFKEQ. The CDR3 is made up of 19 amino acids. V shed 5 bases and J shed 1 base, with 24 bases lying between them. This entry is derived from a study of human thymus T cells. Study-wide results and caveats: Related work showed strongly overlapping thymic repertoires across unrelated individuals. In thymic and blood repertoires alike, V and J usage looked biased.

Material: thymus tissue. This TCR was sampled from a boy under three years old with a congenital heart defect but otherwise immunologically healthy. This chain connects TRBV4-2 to TRBJ2-1; D is unclear. CDR3 region: CASSSRTITADLSYNEQFF. The DNA for the CDR3 is TGTGCCAGCAGCTCTCGAACTATCACAGCTGACCTTTCCTACAATGAGCAGTTCTTC.